The entry that follows covers one T cell receptor (beta chain) sequence. Its specificity is not known. TCRdb fed the 5' RACE reads into MiXCR, producing one record per CDR3 protein. The repertoire includes fewer than 400,000 distinct CDR3 sequences, around 15% of them detected once, and 0.95% to 1.4% sits in the top ten. The sample originates from a study of CD8 T cells in ankylosing spondylitis. Broader study findings: There was a TCR beta motif, made of eight highly homologous variants, that appeared characteristic of ankylosing spondylitis blood. Disease-associated clones were reportedly significantly overrepresented in matched ankylosing spondylitis synovial fluid.

This CDR3 comprises 15 residues. V lost 6 bases and J 0 bases, leaving 12 bases between the germline ends. The germline CDR1 and CDR2 sequences are DFQATT and SNEGSKA (reference sequence). The receptor was derived from a male donor with ankylosing spondylitis or in good health (not recorded which). V and J are TRBV20-1 and TRBJ1-6; no reliable D call. The specimen sequenced was blood, either unsorted or a sorted T cell fraction (not recorded which). The CDR3 protein is CSARTENSYNSPLHF. The CDR3 DNA reads TGCAGTGCAAGGACGGAGAACTCCTATAATTCACCCCTCCACTTT.